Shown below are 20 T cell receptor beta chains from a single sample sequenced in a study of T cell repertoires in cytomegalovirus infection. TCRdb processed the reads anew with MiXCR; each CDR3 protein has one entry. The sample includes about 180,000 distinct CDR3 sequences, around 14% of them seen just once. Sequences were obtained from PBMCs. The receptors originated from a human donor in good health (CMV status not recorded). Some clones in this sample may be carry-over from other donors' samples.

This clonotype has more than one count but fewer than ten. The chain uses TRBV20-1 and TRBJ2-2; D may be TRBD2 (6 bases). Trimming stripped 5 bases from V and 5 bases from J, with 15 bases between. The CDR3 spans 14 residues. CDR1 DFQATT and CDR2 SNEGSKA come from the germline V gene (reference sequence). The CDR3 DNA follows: TGCAGTGCTTTTACCGGGAGCGGGACCGGGGAGCTGTTTTTT. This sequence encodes CSAFTGSGTGELFF.

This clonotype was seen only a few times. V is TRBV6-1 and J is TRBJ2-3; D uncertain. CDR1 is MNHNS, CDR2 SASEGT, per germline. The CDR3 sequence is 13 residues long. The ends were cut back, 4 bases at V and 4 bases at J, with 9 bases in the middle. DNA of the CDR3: TGTGCCAGCAGTGGACGGACGGCAGATACGCAGTATTTT. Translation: CASSGRTADTQYF.

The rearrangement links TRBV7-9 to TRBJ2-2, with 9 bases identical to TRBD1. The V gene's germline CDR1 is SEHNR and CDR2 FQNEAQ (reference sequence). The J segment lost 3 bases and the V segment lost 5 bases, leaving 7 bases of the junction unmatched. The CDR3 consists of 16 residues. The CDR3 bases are TGTGCCAGCAGCCCCCGGGACAGGGCCGACACCGGGGAGCTGTTTTTT. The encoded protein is CASSPRDRADTGELFF.

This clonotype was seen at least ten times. Here the CDR3 reads CASSPATGLGKYNEQFF. CDR3 coding DNA: TGTGCCAGCAGCCCTGCAACCGGACTAGGAAAATACAATGAGCAGTTCTTC. The V call is TRBV7-3, the J call TRBJ2-1; TRBD2 agrees at 7 bases. CDR1 is SGHTA and CDR2 is FQGTGA in the germline V gene. Trimming removed 5 bases from V and 4 bases from J; junction bases left unmatched: 14. The CDR3 length is 17 residues.

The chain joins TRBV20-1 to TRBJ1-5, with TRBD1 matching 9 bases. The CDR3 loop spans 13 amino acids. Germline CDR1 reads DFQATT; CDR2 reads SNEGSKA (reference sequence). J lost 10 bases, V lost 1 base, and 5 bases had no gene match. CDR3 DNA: TGCAGTGCTAGAGGGGGACAGGGTATACCCCAGCATTTT. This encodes CSARGGQGIPQHF.

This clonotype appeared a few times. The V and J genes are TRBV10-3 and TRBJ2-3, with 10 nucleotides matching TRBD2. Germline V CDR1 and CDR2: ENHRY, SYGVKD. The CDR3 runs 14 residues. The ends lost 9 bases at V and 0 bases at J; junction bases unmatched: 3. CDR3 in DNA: TGTGCCATATGGACTAGCGGAAGCACAGATACGCAGTATTTT. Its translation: CAIWTSGSTDTQYF.

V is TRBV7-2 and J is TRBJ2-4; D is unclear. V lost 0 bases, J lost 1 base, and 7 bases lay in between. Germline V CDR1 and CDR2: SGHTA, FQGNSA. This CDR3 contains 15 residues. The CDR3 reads CASSLAAGAKNIQYF. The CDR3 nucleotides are TGTGCCAGCAGCTTAGCAGCCGGGGCCAAAAACATTCAGTACTTC.

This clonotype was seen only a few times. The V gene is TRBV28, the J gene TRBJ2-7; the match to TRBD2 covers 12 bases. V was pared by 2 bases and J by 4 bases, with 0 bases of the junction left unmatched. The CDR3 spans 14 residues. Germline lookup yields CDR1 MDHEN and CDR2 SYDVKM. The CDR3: CASSLLAGGYEQYF. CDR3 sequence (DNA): TGTGCCAGCAGTTTACTAGCGGGAGGGTACGAGCAGTACTTC.

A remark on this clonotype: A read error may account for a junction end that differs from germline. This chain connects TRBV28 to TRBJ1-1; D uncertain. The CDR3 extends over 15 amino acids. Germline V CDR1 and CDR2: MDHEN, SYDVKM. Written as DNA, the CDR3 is TGTGCCAGCAGCCCTGTTAGGCCGCGAGGCACTGAAGCTTCCTTT. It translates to CASSPVRPRGTEASF.

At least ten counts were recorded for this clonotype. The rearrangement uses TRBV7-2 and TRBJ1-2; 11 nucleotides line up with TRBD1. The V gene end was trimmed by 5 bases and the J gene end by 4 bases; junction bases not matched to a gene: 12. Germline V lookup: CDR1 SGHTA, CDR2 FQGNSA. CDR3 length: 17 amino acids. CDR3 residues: CASSQGQGAQIVYGYTF. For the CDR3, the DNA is TGTGCCAGCAGCCAAGGACAGGGGGCGCAGATAGTCTATGGCTACACCTTC.

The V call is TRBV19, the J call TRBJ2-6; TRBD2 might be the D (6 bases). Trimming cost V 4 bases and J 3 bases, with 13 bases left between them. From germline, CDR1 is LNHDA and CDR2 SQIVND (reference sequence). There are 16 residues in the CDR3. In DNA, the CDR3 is TGTGCCAGTAGTACCCCGGCGGAGGGTGGGGCCAACGTCCTGACTTTC. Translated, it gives CASSTPAEGGANVLTF. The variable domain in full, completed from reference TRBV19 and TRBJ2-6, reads DGGITQSPKYLFRKEGQNVTLSCEQNLNHDAMYWYRQDPGQGLRLIYYSQIVNDFQKGDIAEGYSVSREKKESFPLTVTSAQKNPTAFYLCASSTPAEGGANVLTFGAGSRLTVL.

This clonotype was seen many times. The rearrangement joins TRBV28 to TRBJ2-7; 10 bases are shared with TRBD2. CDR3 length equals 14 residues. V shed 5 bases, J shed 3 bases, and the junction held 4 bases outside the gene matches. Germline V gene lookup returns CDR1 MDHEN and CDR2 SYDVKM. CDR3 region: CASSPRTSGYEQYF. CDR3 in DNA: TGTGCCAGCAGTCCCAGGACTAGCGGCTACGAGCAGTACTTC.

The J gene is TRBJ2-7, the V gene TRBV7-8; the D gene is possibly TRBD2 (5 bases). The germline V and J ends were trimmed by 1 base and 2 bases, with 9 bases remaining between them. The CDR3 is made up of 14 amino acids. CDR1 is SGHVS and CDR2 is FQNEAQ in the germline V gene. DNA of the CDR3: TGTGCCAGCAGCTTAGGAGGGCCGACCTACGAGCAGTACTTC. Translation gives CASSLGGPTYEQYF.

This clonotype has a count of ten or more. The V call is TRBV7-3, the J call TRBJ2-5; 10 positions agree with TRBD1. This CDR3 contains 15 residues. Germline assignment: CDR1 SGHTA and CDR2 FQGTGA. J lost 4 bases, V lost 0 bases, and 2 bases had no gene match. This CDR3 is CASSLTGDRGETQYF. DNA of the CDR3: TGTGCCAGCAGCTTAACGGGGGACAGGGGAGAGACCCAGTACTTC.

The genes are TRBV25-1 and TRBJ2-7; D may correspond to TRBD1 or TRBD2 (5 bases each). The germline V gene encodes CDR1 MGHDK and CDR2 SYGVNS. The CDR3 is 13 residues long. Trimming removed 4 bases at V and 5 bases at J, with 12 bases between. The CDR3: CASSGPRGDEQYF. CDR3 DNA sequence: TGTGCCAGCAGTGGGCCGAGGGGAGACGAGCAGTACTTC.

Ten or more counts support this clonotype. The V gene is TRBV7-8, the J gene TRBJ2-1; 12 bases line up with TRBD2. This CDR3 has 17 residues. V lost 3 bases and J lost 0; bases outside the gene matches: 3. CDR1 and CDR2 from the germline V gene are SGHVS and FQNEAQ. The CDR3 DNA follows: TGTGCCAGCAGCTTCGCGACTAGCGGGAGCTCCTACAATGAGCAGTTCTTC. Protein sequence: CASSFATSGSSYNEQFF.

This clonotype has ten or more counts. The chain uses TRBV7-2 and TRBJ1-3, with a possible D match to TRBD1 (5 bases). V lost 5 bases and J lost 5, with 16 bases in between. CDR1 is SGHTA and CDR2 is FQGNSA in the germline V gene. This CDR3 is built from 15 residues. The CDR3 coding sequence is TGTGCCAGCAGCAGTGAGCCGGGGCTCAGAAACACCATATATTTT. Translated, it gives CASSSEPGLRNTIYF.

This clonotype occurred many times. The CDR3 DNA reads TGTGCCAGCAGCTTCGCCGGGACAGGGAGCTCCTACGAGCAGTACTTC. It yields the protein CASSFAGTGSSYEQYF. The chain has TRBV7-2 and TRBJ2-7; 9 nucleotides align to TRBD1. Germline V gene sequence: CDR1 SGHTA, CDR2 FQGNSA. The junction had 6 bases not matched to a gene; V was cut back by 3 bases and J by 0 bases. The CDR3 sequence is 16 residues long.

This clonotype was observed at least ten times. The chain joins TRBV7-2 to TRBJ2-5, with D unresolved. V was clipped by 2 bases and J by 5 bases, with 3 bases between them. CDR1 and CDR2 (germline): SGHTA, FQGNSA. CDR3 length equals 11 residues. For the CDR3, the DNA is TGTGCCAGCAGCTTAATGGAGACCCAGTACTTC. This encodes CASSLMETQYF.

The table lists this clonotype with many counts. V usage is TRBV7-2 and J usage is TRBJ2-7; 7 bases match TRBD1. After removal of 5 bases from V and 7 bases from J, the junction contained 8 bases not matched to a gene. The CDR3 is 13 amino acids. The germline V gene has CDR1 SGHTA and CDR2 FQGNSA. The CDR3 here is CASSQDRVREQYF. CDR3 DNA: TGTGCCAGCAGCCAAGACAGGGTCAGGGAGCAGTACTTC.